This TCR beta chain originates from a study of shared clonotypes between healthy human individuals. A note on this clone: Its antigen remains unidentified.

Only CD45RO-negative cells positively selected for CCR7 counted as naive CD8 cells, so terminally differentiated effector memory CD45RA+ cells were excluded. General study points: Read depth was anticipated to influence clonotype sharing among donors. The study generally estimated greater richness for naive than memory subsets. Clonotypes which were not shared had lower generation probabilities than clonotypes that all four donors shared. Specimens sampled were limited to blood, with tissue repertoires likely differing.

Some clones are missing from TCRdb's copy, which holds only in-frame ones; the method was immunoSEQ multiplex PCR. The sample carries fewer than 1 million clones, around 96% recorded once. This TCR was sampled from a man younger than 45 in good health. The sequenced material came from naive CD8+ T cells sorted from blood.

CDR3 loop: CASSLSVAGWVVGNEQFF. The CDR3 DNA reads TGTGCCAGCAGCTTAAGCGTGGCGGGATGGGTGGTGGGGAATGAGCAGTTCTTC. V and J are TRBV7-2 and TRBJ2-1; tentatively, D is TRBD2 (6 bases). The CDR3 is made up of 18 amino acids. Germline loops: CDR1 SGHTA, CDR2 FQGNSA. V lost 2 bases, J lost 7 bases, and 24 bases lay in between.